This passage covers 7 T cell receptor beta chains from one sample sequenced in a study of graft-versus-host responses after intestinal transplantation. What these receptors recognize is not known. Libraries were prepared by immunoSEQ multiplex PCR; TCRdb keeps only in-frame clonotypes and omits some of them. This table has over 90,000 clones, around 91% appearing once. This specimen was unstimulated CD4+ T cells sorted from spleen or lymph node cells, taken before transplant. The origin of the receptors is a human donor who was the organ donor for an intestinal transplant.

The gene calls are TRBV6-1 and TRBJ2-7; weak D call: TRBD2 (5 bases). The CDR3 is made up of 14 amino acids. Germline V gives CDR1 MNHNS, CDR2 SASEGT. V lost 4 bases, J lost 3 bases, and 13 bases lay in between. CDR3 nucleotides: TGTGCCAGCAGTGTTCGGGGTGTTCTCTACGAGCAGTACTTC. Its protein is CASSVRGVLYEQYF.

This clone appeared a few times. This chain links TRBV9 with TRBJ1-4; 7 nucleotides agree with TRBD1. Germline V gene data show CDR1 as SGDLS and CDR2 as YYNGEE. The CDR3 contains 15 residues. V shed 0 bases and J 5 bases; nucleotides not matched to a gene: 4. The CDR3 nucleotides are TGTGCCAGCAGCGTAGCTCAGGGGGAGAATGAAAAACTGTTTTTT. This translates into CASSVAQGENEKLFF.

The rearrangement links TRBV4-1 to TRBJ2-5, with TRBD2 matching over 10 bases. Per germline, CDR1 MGHRA and CDR2 YSYEKL. CDR3 length equals 19 residues. The V gene end was trimmed by 1 base and the J gene end by 2 bases; junction bases not matched to a gene: 13. This CDR3 reads CASSQVPPLAGDKQETQYF. In DNA, the CDR3 is TGCGCCAGCAGCCAAGTCCCCCCCCTAGCGGGGGATAAACAAGAGACCCAGTACTTC.

The chain uses TRBV4-2 and TRBJ2-4, with TRBD1 matching 12 bases. Germline assignment: CDR1 LGHNA and CDR2 YNFKEQ. The CDR3 contains 17 residues. The junction had 8 bases not matched to a gene; V was cut back by 1 base and J by 7 bases. CDR3 sequence reads: CASSQGTRDRGRNIQYF. Written as DNA, the CDR3 is TGTGCCAGCAGCCAAGGGACCCGGGACAGGGGGCGGAACATTCAGTACTTC.

The chain is built from TRBV7-2 and TRBJ2-2; D remains ambiguous. Per germline, CDR1 SGHTA and CDR2 FQGNSA. The CDR3 sequence is 14 residues long. Trimming removed 2 bases from V and 7 bases from J, with 11 bases in between. The CDR3 loop is CASSLSQVLGELFF. CDR3 DNA sequence: TGTGCCAGCAGCTTATCCCAGGTCCTCGGGGAGCTGTTTTTT.

This clone came up a few times. This sequence joins TRBV30 and TRBJ1-4, with TRBD1 as a possible D gene (6 bases). This CDR3 comprises 13 residues. Germline CDR1 and CDR2: GTSNPN and SVGIG (reference sequence). V dropped 0 bases and J dropped 5 bases, with 7 bases sitting between them. CDR3 amino acids: CAWSVDRNEKLFF. Written as DNA, the CDR3 is TGTGCCTGGAGTGTGGACAGAAATGAAAAACTGTTTTTT. Looking up the rest from reference TRBV30 and TRBJ1-4 gives the full variable domain: SQTIHQWPATLVQPVGSPLSLECTVEGTSNPNLYWYRQAAGRGLQLLFYSVGIGQISSEVPQNLSASRPQDRQFILSSKKLLLSDSGFYLCAWSVDRNEKLFFGSGTQLSVL.

J is TRBJ1-2 and V is TRBV7-2; a possible D gene is TRBD1 (5 bases). Germline CDR1 is SGHTA and CDR2 is FQGNSA. V lost 5 bases to trimming and J lost 8 bases, with 18 bases between them. The CDR3 consists of 14 residues. CDR3 DNA sequence: TGTGCCAGCAGCCCCCGGGACTCTCGAGGGGGCTACACCTTC. Protein product: CASSPRDSRGGYTF.